A selection of T cell receptor beta chains follows, all from one sample in a study of post-analysis software for immune sequencing data. TCRdb re-derived calls from the PCR reads in MiXCR, one entry per CDR3 protein. The profile covers about 460,000 distinct CDR3 sequences, with roughly 45% appearing a single time and about an eighth taken by the ten largest. Sequencing was carried out using blood. The receptors here all came from a girl aged 10 to 17 with multiple sclerosis. Both conserved end residues are part of each CDR3. The order of the fields is CDR3 protein, CDR3 DNA, V gene, J gene, D gene, clone size. D genes are given only for firm matches. Size is stated for part of the rows, as once, few or many counts, or as a class when the clone is expanded.

cdr3_aa: CASSERTGDPYEQYF
cdr3_nt: TGCGCCAGCAGCGAAAGGACAGGTGATCCCTACGAGCAGTACTTC
v_call: TRBV5-1
j_call: TRBJ2-7
d_call: TRBD1
clone_size: .

cdr3_aa: CASSSGSREETQYF
cdr3_nt: TGTGCCAGCAGCTCGGGCTCCCGGGAAGAGACCCAGTACTTC
v_call: TRBV28
j_call: TRBJ2-5
d_call: .
clone_size: .

cdr3_aa: CASSLGGLMNTEAFF
cdr3_nt: TGTGCCAGCAGCTTGGGGGGGCTGATGAACACTGAAGCTTTCTTT
v_call: TRBV7-6
j_call: TRBJ1-1
d_call: .
clone_size: .

cdr3_aa: CASSYMGSHQQFF
cdr3_nt: TGTGCCAGCAGTTACATGGGTTCCCATCAGCAGTTCTTC
v_call: TRBV6-5
j_call: TRBJ2-1
d_call: .
clone_size: few

cdr3_aa: CASSFGRGGGYTF
cdr3_nt: TGTGCCAGCAGTTTCGGGCGGGGAGGAGGCTACACCTTC
v_call: TRBV12-3/TRBV12-4
j_call: TRBJ1-2
d_call: .
clone_size: few

cdr3_aa: CASSPNNPSTDTQYF
cdr3_nt: TGTGCCAGCAGCCCGAACAACCCTAGCACAGATACGCAGTATTTT
v_call: TRBV11-2
j_call: TRBJ2-3
d_call: .
clone_size: .

cdr3_aa: CSARDPPGSDTQYF
cdr3_nt: TGCAGTGCTAGAGATCCCCCCGGATCAGATACGCAGTATTTT
v_call: TRBV20-1
j_call: TRBJ2-3
d_call: .
clone_size: .

cdr3_aa: CASSESAYNEQYF
cdr3_nt: TGCGCCAGCAGTGAGTCCGCCTACAATGAGCAGTACTTC
v_call: TRBV10-1
j_call: TRBJ2-7
d_call: .
clone_size: .

cdr3_aa: CASSSDWVGNEQFF
cdr3_nt: TGTGCCAGTAGTTCCGATTGGGTTGGCAATGAGCAGTTCTTC
v_call: TRBV19
j_call: TRBJ2-1
d_call: .
clone_size: .

cdr3_aa: CATSEPGMNTQYF
cdr3_nt: TGTGCCACCAGTGAACCTGGAATGAATACGCAGTATTTT
v_call: TRBV24-1
j_call: TRBJ2-3
d_call: .
clone_size: .

cdr3_aa: CASSFPSSGGLHEQYF
cdr3_nt: TGTGCCAGCAGCTTCCCTTCTAGCGGGGGCCTCCACGAGCAGTACTTC
v_call: TRBV7-2
j_call: TRBJ2-7
d_call: TRBD2
clone_size: .

cdr3_aa: CASSLASSFSYEQYF
cdr3_nt: TGTGCCAGCAGCTTAGCGTCCAGTTTCTCCTACGAGCAGTACTTC
v_call: TRBV7-2
j_call: TRBJ2-7
d_call: .
clone_size: once

cdr3_aa: CSAQGRVQETQYF
cdr3_nt: TGCAGTGCCCAGGGGCGGGTCCAAGAGACCCAGTACTTC
v_call: TRBV20-1
j_call: TRBJ2-5
d_call: .
clone_size: .

cdr3_aa: CASSPDSLTYGYTF
cdr3_nt: TGTGCCAGCAGCCCAGACAGCCTAACCTATGGCTACACCTTC
v_call: TRBV6-5
j_call: TRBJ1-2
d_call: .
clone_size: .

cdr3_aa: CAGSQDLLAGVRDTQYF
cdr3_nt: TGTGCCGGCAGCCAAGACCTCCTAGCGGGAGTCAGGGATACGCAGTATTTT
v_call: TRBV4-2
j_call: TRBJ2-3
d_call: TRBD2
clone_size: .

cdr3_aa: CASISTVSYEQYF
cdr3_nt: TGTGCCAGCATTTCAACAGTCTCCTACGAGCAGTACTTC
v_call: TRBV2
j_call: TRBJ2-7
d_call: .
clone_size: .

cdr3_aa: CASSDHTQETQYF
cdr3_nt: TGTGCCAGCAGTGACCACACCCAAGAGACCCAGTACTTC
v_call: TRBV6-1
j_call: TRBJ2-5
d_call: .
clone_size: .

cdr3_aa: CASSYGTGYDEQFF
cdr3_nt: TGCGCCAGCAGCTACGGGACAGGGTACGATGAGCAGTTCTTC
v_call: TRBV5-1
j_call: TRBJ2-1
d_call: TRBD1
clone_size: once

cdr3_aa: CASSLRVGETQYF
cdr3_nt: TGCGCCAGCAGCTTGCGGGTGGGAGAGACCCAGTACTTC
v_call: TRBV5-1
j_call: TRBJ2-5
d_call: .
clone_size: .

cdr3_aa: CASSSDRARETQYF
cdr3_nt: TGCGCCAGCAGTTCTGACAGGGCGCGGGAGACCCAGTACTTC
v_call: TRBV5-1
j_call: TRBJ2-5
d_call: TRBD1
clone_size: few

cdr3_aa: CASSLSIRTSGSSSYEQYF
cdr3_nt: TGTGCCAGCAGTTTATCGATAAGGACTAGCGGCTCTTCCTCCTACGAGCAGTACTTC
v_call: TRBV27
j_call: TRBJ2-7
d_call: TRBD2
clone_size: .

cdr3_aa: CASSQDPEGGYNEQFF
cdr3_nt: TGCGCCAGCAGCCAAGATCCGGAGGGGGGTTACAATGAGCAGTTCTTC
v_call: TRBV4-3
j_call: TRBJ2-1
d_call: .
clone_size: .

cdr3_aa: CASSPGSHYNEQFF
cdr3_nt: TGTGCCAGCAGTCCCGGGTCCCACTACAATGAGCAGTTCTTC
v_call: TRBV27
j_call: TRBJ2-1
d_call: .
clone_size: .

cdr3_aa: CAISESARPTEAFF
cdr3_nt: TGTGCCATCAGTGAGTCAGCACGGCCCACTGAAGCTTTCTTT
v_call: TRBV10-3
j_call: TRBJ1-1
d_call: .
clone_size: .

cdr3_aa: CASSGQGGYEQYF
cdr3_nt: TGTGCCAGCAGTGGACAGGGCGGGTACGAGCAGTACTTC
v_call: TRBV27
j_call: TRBJ2-7
d_call: TRBD1
clone_size: few

cdr3_aa: CSVESKAGGSSYGYTF
cdr3_nt: TGCAGCGTTGAAAGTAAGGCAGGGGGCAGCAGCTATGGCTACACCTTC
v_call: TRBV29-1
j_call: TRBJ1-2
d_call: TRBD1
clone_size: .

cdr3_aa: CASSGPSSTDTQYF
cdr3_nt: TGTGCCAGCAGTGGGCCTTCTAGCACAGATACGCAGTATTTT
v_call: TRBV27
j_call: TRBJ2-3
d_call: .
clone_size: once

cdr3_aa: CASSPRLAGARTDTQYF
cdr3_nt: TGTGCCAGCAGCCCACGACTAGCGGGAGCCCGCACAGATACGCAGTATTTT
v_call: TRBV4-2
j_call: TRBJ2-3
d_call: TRBD2
clone_size: .

cdr3_aa: CASSRAGDLKDEQYF
cdr3_nt: TGTGCCAGCAGCCGGGCAGGGGATTTAAAGGACGAGCAGTACTTC
v_call: TRBV7-9
j_call: TRBJ2-7
d_call: .
clone_size: .

cdr3_aa: CASSQGAEGGRDTQYF
cdr3_nt: TGCGCCAGCAGCCAAGGAGCAGAAGGAGGTCGAGATACGCAGTATTTT
v_call: TRBV4-3
j_call: TRBJ2-3
d_call: .
clone_size: once

cdr3_aa: CSVALADTGYEQYF
cdr3_nt: TGCAGCGTTGCCCTCGCAGACACGGGGTACGAGCAGTACTTC
v_call: TRBV29-1
j_call: TRBJ2-7
d_call: .
clone_size: few

cdr3_aa: CASSNRLAGGGGETQYF
cdr3_nt: TGTGCCAGCAGTAACCGTCTAGCGGGAGGTGGGGGAGAGACCCAGTACTTC
v_call: TRBV6-6
j_call: TRBJ2-5
d_call: TRBD2
clone_size: .

cdr3_aa: CASSPVTITDTQYF
cdr3_nt: TGTGCCAGCTCACCGGTCACCATAACAGATACGCAGTATTTT
v_call: TRBV18
j_call: TRBJ2-3
d_call: .
clone_size: .